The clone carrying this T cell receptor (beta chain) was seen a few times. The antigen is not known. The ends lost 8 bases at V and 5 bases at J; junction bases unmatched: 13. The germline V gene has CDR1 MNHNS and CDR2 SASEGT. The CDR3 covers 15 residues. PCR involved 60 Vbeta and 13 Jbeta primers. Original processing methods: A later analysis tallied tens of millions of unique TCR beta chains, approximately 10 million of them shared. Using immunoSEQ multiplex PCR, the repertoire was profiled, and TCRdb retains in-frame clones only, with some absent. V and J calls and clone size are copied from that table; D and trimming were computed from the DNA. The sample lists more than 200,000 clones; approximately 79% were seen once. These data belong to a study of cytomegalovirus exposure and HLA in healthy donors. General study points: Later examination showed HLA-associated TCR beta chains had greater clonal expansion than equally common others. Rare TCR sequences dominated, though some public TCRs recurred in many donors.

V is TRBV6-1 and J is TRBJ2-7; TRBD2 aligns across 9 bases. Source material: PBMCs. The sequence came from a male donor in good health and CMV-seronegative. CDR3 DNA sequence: TGTGCCAGCGCCTGGGCTCGGACTAGCGAAAACGAGCAGTACTTC. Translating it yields CASAWARTSENEQYF.